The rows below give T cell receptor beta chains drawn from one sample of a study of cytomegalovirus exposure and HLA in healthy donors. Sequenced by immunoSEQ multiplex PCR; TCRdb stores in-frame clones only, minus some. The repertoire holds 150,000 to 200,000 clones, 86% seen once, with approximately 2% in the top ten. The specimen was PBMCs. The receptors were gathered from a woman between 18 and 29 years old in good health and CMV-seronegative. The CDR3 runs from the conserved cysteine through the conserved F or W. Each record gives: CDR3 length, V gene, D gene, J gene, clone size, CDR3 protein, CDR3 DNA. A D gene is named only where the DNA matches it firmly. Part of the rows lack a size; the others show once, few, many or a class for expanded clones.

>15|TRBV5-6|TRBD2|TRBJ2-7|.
CASSLIREASYEQYF
TGTGCCAGCAGCTTGATTCGGGAGGCCTCCTACGAGCAGTACTTC
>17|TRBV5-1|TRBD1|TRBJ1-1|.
CASSLESGGGTGGRTFF
TGCGCCAGCAGCTTGGAGTCCGGGGGAGGGACAGGGGGCAGGACTTTCTTT
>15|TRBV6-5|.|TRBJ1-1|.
CASSFDGLGFTEAFF
TGTGCCAGCAGTTTTGACGGACTGGGGTTTACTGAAGCTTTCTTT
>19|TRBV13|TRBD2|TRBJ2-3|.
CASSSSGTSGGPPTDTQYF
TGTGCCAGCAGCTCCTCTGGGACTAGCGGGGGGCCACCCACAGATACGCAGTATTTT
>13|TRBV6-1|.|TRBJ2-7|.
CASSERGTYEQYF
TGTGCCAGCAGCGAACGGGGGACCTACGAGCAGTACTTC
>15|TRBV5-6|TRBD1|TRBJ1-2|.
CASRPGQAPNYGYTF
TGTGCCAGCAGGCCGGGACAGGCCCCTAACTATGGCTACACCTTC
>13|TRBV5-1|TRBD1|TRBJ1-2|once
CASSFLQGDGYTF
TGCGCCAGCAGCTTCTTACAGGGGGACGGCTACACCTTC
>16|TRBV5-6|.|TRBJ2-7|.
CASLRSLGQGIHEQYF
TGTGCCAGCCTTAGGAGTCTAGGGCAGGGTATCCACGAGCAGTACTTC
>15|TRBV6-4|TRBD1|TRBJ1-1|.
CASIWTGGENTEAFF
TGTGCCAGCATTTGGACAGGAGGGGAGAACACTGAAGCTTTCTTT
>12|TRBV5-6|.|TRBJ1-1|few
CASSLGGPEAFF
TGTGCCAGCAGCTTAGGAGGACCTGAAGCTTTCTTT
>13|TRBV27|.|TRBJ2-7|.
CASSLGASYEQYF
TGTGCCAGCAGTTTAGGAGCTTCCTACGAGCAGTACTTC
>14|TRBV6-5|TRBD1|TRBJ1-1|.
CASSRDREGTEAFF
TGTGCCAGCAGCAGAGACAGGGAAGGCACTGAAGCTTTCTTT
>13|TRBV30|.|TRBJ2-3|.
CACTQVNTDTQYF
TGTGCCTGCACCCAGGTGAACACAGATACGCAGTATTTT
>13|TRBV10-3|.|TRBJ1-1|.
CANRVGGQHEAFF
TGTGCCAACCGGGTGGGGGGTCAGCACGAAGCTTTCTTT
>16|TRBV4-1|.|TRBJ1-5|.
CASSQEGGVGNQPQHF
TGCGCCAGCAGCCAAGAAGGAGGGGTCGGCAATCAGCCCCAGCATTTT
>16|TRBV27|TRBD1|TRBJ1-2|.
CASSLTPGQGALGYTF
TGTGCCAGCAGTTTGACCCCGGGACAGGGGGCTCTTGGCTACACCTTC
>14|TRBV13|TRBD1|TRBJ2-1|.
CASSSTSGTGGGLF
TGTGCCAGCAGCTCCACCTCCGGGACAGGGGGCGGGCTCTTC
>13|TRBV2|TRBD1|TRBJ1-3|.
CGSGQSSGNTIYF
TGTGGATCGGGACAGTCCTCTGGAAACACCATATATTTT
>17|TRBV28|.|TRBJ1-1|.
CASSFGLDNSLGTEAFF
TGTGCCAGCAGTTTCGGTCTTGACAATTCTCTCGGCACTGAAGCTTTCTTT
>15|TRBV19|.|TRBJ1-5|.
CASSPLEAGNQPQHF
TGTGCCAGTAGTCCCTTGGAGGCAGGCAATCAGCCCCAGCATTTT